Presented here are 27 T cell receptor beta chains from one specimen sequenced in a study of blood T cell repertoires in COVID-19. TCRdb keeps only in-frame clones here, not all; method: immunoSEQ multiplex PCR. The sample carries over 150,000 clones, 70% to 90% recorded once. Sequencing was done on a sample of peripheral blood. Receptors were obtained from a man aged 40-55 years with acute or convalescent COVID-19.

This clone came up once. The chain joins TRBV12-3 or TRBV12-4 to TRBJ2-5; no definite D call. Trimming took off 3 bases at V and 14 bases at J, with 19 bases between the two ends. This CDR3 has 13 amino acids. This chain's CDR3 is CASSFGSDFDQYF. CDR3 sequence (DNA): TGTGCCAGCAGTTTTGGCTCCGACTTCGACCAATACTTC.

This rearrangement joins TRBV27 to TRBJ2-4; 9 bases are a match to TRBD2. CDR1 and CDR2 (germline): MNHEY, SMNVEV (reference sequence). Trimming at V came to 6 bases and at J to 7 bases, leaving 10 bases not matched to a gene. The CDR3 runs 15 residues. The CDR3 protein is CASRAAGGLFNIQYF. The CDR3 coding sequence is TGTGCCAGCAGGGCGGCGGGGGGGCTTTTCAACATTCAGTACTTC.

This clone has a single count. The V and J genes are TRBV4-2 and TRBJ1-6; 7 bases fit TRBD1. The CDR3 spans 16 residues. Germline CDR1 and CDR2: LGHNA and YNFKEQ. The J segment lost 9 bases and the V segment lost 11 bases, leaving 19 bases of the junction unmatched. Here the CDR3 reads CAVSQEGGRERSPLHF. CDR3 DNA sequence: TGTGCCGTTAGCCAAGAAGGGGGCAGGGAACGTTCACCCCTCCACTTT.

This chain connects TRBV30 to TRBJ1-6; perhaps TRBD1 as D (6 bases). Germline CDR1 GTSNPN, CDR2 SVGIG (reference sequence). The CDR3 loop spans 15 amino acids. The V gene lost 0 bases and the J gene lost 9 bases, with 15 bases spanning the gap. The CDR3 region has the DNA TGTGCCTGGAGTGTACATCCAGGGGAAGGTTCACCCCTCCACTTT. Protein product: CAWSVHPGEGSPLHF.

The J gene is TRBJ2-3, the V gene TRBV5-6, with D tentatively TRBD1 (6 bases). The CDR3 consists of 14 residues. Between the trimmed V and J ends, which lost 3 bases and 1 base, there was a span of 9 bases. Per the germline V gene, CDR1 is SGHDT and CDR2 is YYEEEE. The CDR3 here is CASSSDRRTDTQYF. The CDR3 DNA follows: TGTGCCAGCAGCTCGGACAGACGCACAGATACGCAGTATTTT.

The V and J genes are TRBV10-3 and TRBJ2-2, with TRBD2 as a possible D gene (5 bases). CDR1 is ENHRY and CDR2 is SYGVKD in the germline V gene. This CDR3 spans 15 amino acids. The V end lost 6 bases, the J end lost 3 bases, and 14 bases lay between the germline ends. The CDR3 DNA is TGTGCCATCAGCCCGGACGGACTGTACACCGGGGAGCTGTTTTTT. It is translated as CAISPDGLYTGELFF.

The rearrangement links TRBV7-3 to TRBJ1-1; 11 nucleotides match TRBD1. The V gene's germline CDR1 is SGHTA and CDR2 FQGTGA. V was pared by 8 bases and J by 4 bases, with 6 bases of the junction left unmatched. This CDR3 is built from 14 residues. As DNA, the CDR3 is TGTGCCAGCGCCTTGGGGACAGGGGGCACTGAAGCTTTCTTT. It is translated as CASALGTGGTEAFF.

J is TRBJ1-1 and V is TRBV27; the D is unclear. The V gene's germline CDR1 is MNHEY and CDR2 SMNVEV (reference sequence). The CDR3 spans 14 residues. The germline V and J ends were trimmed by 4 bases and 1 base, with 10 bases remaining between them. The CDR3 nucleotides are TGTGCCAGCAGTTCACCGGGGAGGAACACTGAAGCTTTCTTT. This translates into CASSSPGRNTEAFF.

This rearrangement joins TRBV19 to TRBJ1-2; TRBD1 matches 7 bases. The V segment lost 11 bases and the J segment 4 bases; nucleotides outside the gene matches: 13. Germline CDR1 LNHDA, CDR2 SQIVND (reference sequence). This CDR3 is built from 14 residues. Written as DNA, the CDR3 is TGTGCCTCTGGTAGGGGGCAGGGAATCTATGGCTACACCTTC. Amino acids: CASGRGQGIYGYTF. The full variable domain, in which reference TRBV19 and TRBJ1-2 provide the parts outside the CDR3, is DGGITQSPKYLFRKEGQNVTLSCEQNLNHDAMYWYRQDPGQGLRLIYYSQIVNDFQKGDIAEGYSVSREKKESFPLTVTSAQKNPTAFYLCASGRGQGIYGYTFGSGTRLTVV.

The V call is TRBV6-5, the J call TRBJ2-3; a weak D match, TRBD2 (5 bases). Trimming took off 5 bases at V and 5 bases at J, with 8 bases between the two ends. Per the germline V gene, CDR1 is MNHEY and CDR2 is SVGAGI. This CDR3 comprises 12 residues. The CDR3 DNA reads as TGTGCCAGCAGTCGGGATCAAGATACGCAGTATTTT. This sequence encodes CASSRDQDTQYF.

The genes are TRBV30 and TRBJ2-7; perhaps TRBD1 as D (6 bases). V lost 1 base and J lost 3, with 7 bases in between. The V gene's germline CDR1 is GTSNPN and CDR2 SVGIG (reference sequence). This CDR3 region has 12 residues. The CDR3 protein is CAWSADSYEQYF. In nucleotides, the CDR3 is TGTGCCTGGAGTGCGGACAGCTACGAGCAGTACTTC.

CDR3 protein: CASTKDSSPDTQYF. CDR3 coding DNA: TGTGCCAGCACCAAGGACAGCAGTCCAGATACGCAGTATTTT. The gene calls are TRBV6-5 and TRBJ2-3; maybe TRBD1 (6 bases). CDR3 size: 14 residues. CDR1 MNHEY and CDR2 SVGAGI come from the germline V gene. With 7 bases removed from V and 4 bases from J, the gap between germline ends came to 15 bases.

This sequence joins TRBV6-6 and TRBJ1-1; D is ambiguous. The germline V gene has CDR1 MNHNY and CDR2 SVGAGI (reference sequence). The CDR3 totals 16 residues. The ends were cut back, 7 bases at V and 4 bases at J, with 22 bases in the middle. CDR3 sequence reads: CASTNDVFGRITEAFF. The CDR3 coding sequence is TGTGCCAGCACCAATGACGTGTTCGGGAGGATCACTGAAGCTTTCTTT.

The J gene is TRBJ1-1, the V gene TRBV5-1, with D tentatively TRBD1 (5 bases). Trimming took off 4 bases at V and 1 base at J, with 11 bases between the two ends. The CDR3 consists of 14 residues. Germline CDR1 and CDR2: SGHRS and YFSETQ. The CDR3 DNA reads as TGCGCCAGCAGCCCCGACAGAAAGAACACTGAAGCTTTCTTT. Translating gives CASSPDRKNTEAFF. The variable domain in full, completed from reference TRBV5-1 and TRBJ1-1, reads KAGVTQTPRYLIKTRGQQVTLSCSPISGHRSVSWYQQTPGQGLQFLFEYFSETQRNKGNFPGRFSGRQFSNSRSEMNVSTLELGDSALYLCASSPDRKNTEAFFGQGTRLTVV.

The chain couples TRBV3-1 (or the pseudogene TRBV3-2) to TRBJ1-6, with no clear D. This CDR3 region has 13 residues. Per germline, CDR1 LGHDT and CDR2 YNNKEL (reference sequence). Between the trimmed V and J ends, which lost 1 base and 9 bases, there was a span of 7 bases. The CDR3 DNA reads TGTGCCAGCAGCCAAGTGGAGAGTTCACCCCTCCACTTT. Its protein product is CASSQVESSPLHF.

CDR3: CSVFRSYEQYF. CDR3 nucleotide sequence: TGCAGCGTTTTCAGATCCTACGAGCAGTACTTC. The chain employs TRBV29-1 and TRBJ2-7; D uncertain. V dropped 5 bases and J dropped 1 base, with 6 bases sitting between them. Germline V gene lookup returns CDR1 SQVTM and CDR2 ANQGSEA. This CDR3 comprises 11 residues.

J is TRBJ1-1 and V is TRBV5-8; possibly TRBD1 for D (6 bases). The V end was cut by 4 bases, the J end by 7 bases, with 11 bases between. CDR3 length: 12 amino acids. Germline V gene lookup returns CDR1 SGHTS and CDR2 YDEGEE. CDR3: CASSKGDGEAFF. The CDR3 coding sequence is TGTGCCAGCAGCAAGGGGGACGGTGAAGCTTTCTTT.

The rearrangement uses TRBV5-5 and TRBJ1-5; TRBD1 is a possible D gene (5 bases). The CDR3 runs 18 residues. V lost 5 bases, J lost 0 bases, and 21 bases lay in between. Per germline, CDR1 SGHKS and CDR2 YYEKEE (reference sequence). The CDR3 DNA reads TGTGCCAGCAGAGCCGAAGAGGGACTGTTTTATAGCAATCAGCCCCAGCATTTT. Encoded protein: CASRAEEGLFYSNQPQHF.

This sequence joins TRBV5-5 and TRBJ2-6; 7 positions match TRBD1. V shed 0 bases and J 0 bases; nucleotides not matched to a gene: 3. The V gene's germline CDR1 is SGHKS and CDR2 YYEKEE (reference sequence). The CDR3 is 17 residues long. The CDR3 nucleotides are TGTGCCAGCAGCTTGGGACAGGGTTTCTCTGGGGCCAACGTCCTGACTTTC. It is translated as CASSLGQGFSGANVLTF.

The chain carries TRBV5-5 and TRBJ1-1; possibly TRBD1 for D (6 bases). V lost 0 bases to trimming and J lost 4 bases, with 10 bases between them. The CDR3 is 14 amino acids. Germline V lookup: CDR1 SGHKS, CDR2 YYEKEE (reference sequence). In DNA form, the CDR3 reads TGTGCCAGCAGCTTGGACCCACAGGGCACTGAAGCTTTCTTT. Protein product: CASSLDPQGTEAFF. Filled out from reference TRBV5-5 and TRBJ1-1, the complete variable domain reads DAGVTQSPTHLIKTRGQQVTLRCSPISGHKSVSWYQQVLGQGPQFIFQYYEKEERGRGNFPDRFSARQFPNYSSELNVNALLLGDSALYLCASSLDPQGTEAFFGQGTRLTVV.

This sequence joins TRBV19 and TRBJ1-6; D may be TRBD1 (6 bases). The V end lost 3 bases, the J end lost 2 bases, and 8 bases lay between the germline ends. The CDR3 covers 15 residues. The germline gives CDR1 LNHDA, CDR2 SQIVND (reference sequence). The CDR3 region is CASSIAGAYNSPLHF. The CDR3 DNA follows: TGTGCCAGTAGTATCGCAGGGGCCTATAATTCACCCCTCCACTTT.

The chain joins TRBV11-1 to TRBJ1-4; no clear D. Germline-derived CDR1 and CDR2 are SGHAT and FQDESV (reference sequence). The CDR3 length is 13 residues. The V end lost 7 bases, the J end lost 8 bases, and 14 bases lay between the germline ends. In DNA form, the CDR3 reads TGTGCCAGCACCCCTGCGGATGGCGAAAAACTGTTTTTT. Translation gives CASTPADGEKLFF.

This sequence joins TRBV7-9 and TRBJ1-1, with 8 bases lining up with TRBD1. Losses at the gene ends were 3 bases for V and 9 bases for J; bases not matched to a gene: 6. Germline V gene data show CDR1 as SEHNR and CDR2 as FQNEAQ (reference sequence). The CDR3 has 13 residues. The CDR3 nucleotides read TGTGCCAGCAGCTTGACAGGGGACCCTAAAGCTTTCTTT. Its translation: CASSLTGDPKAFF.

The V call is TRBV3-1 (or the pseudogene TRBV3-2), the J call TRBJ2-7, with 9 bases that match TRBD2. The germline CDR1 and CDR2 sequences are LGHDT and YNNKEL (reference sequence). With 4 bases clipped from V and 0 bases from J, the junction kept 4 bases outside the gene matches. CDR3 length: 15 residues. CDR3 sequence (DNA): TGTGCCAGCAGCCCACAAGCGGGGGGCTCCTACGAGCAGTACTTC. The encoded protein is CASSPQAGGSYEQYF.

The V gene is TRBV6-2 or TRBV6-3, the J gene TRBJ2-2; possibly TRBD1 for D (5 bases). This CDR3 region has 15 residues. V was cut by 4 bases and J by 7 bases, with 16 bases left in between. CDR1 is MNHEY, CDR2 SVGEGT, per germline. CDR3 sequence reads: CASSSPIQGIGELFF. The CDR3 nucleotides are TGTGCCAGCAGTTCGCCGATTCAGGGTATCGGGGAGCTGTTTTTT.

This clone appeared a single time. This sequence joins TRBV28 and TRBJ1-1, with D tentatively TRBD1 (5 bases). This CDR3 has 14 amino acids. Germline V gene lookup returns CDR1 MDHEN and CDR2 SYDVKM. The germline V and J ends were trimmed by 2 bases and 2 bases, with 9 bases remaining between them. The CDR3 nucleotides are TGTGCCAGCAGTTTAGGGGGGGATAACACTGAAGCTTTCTTT. Translated, it gives CASSLGGDNTEAFF. Full variable domain (remainder filled in from reference TRBV28 and TRBJ1-1): DVKVTQSSRYLVKRTGEKVFLECVQDMDHENMFWYRQDPGLGLRLIYFSYDVKMKEKGDIPEGYSVSREKKERFSLILESASTNQTSMYLCASSLGGDNTEAFFGQGTRLTVV.

This clone was counted a single time. This chain uses TRBV5-8 with TRBJ1-1, with D perhaps matching TRBD1 (5 bases). The germline V and J ends were trimmed by 0 bases and 4 bases, with 10 bases remaining between them. Germline values: CDR1 SGHTS, CDR2 YDEGEE. CDR3 length: 14 amino acids. CDR3 sequence reads: CASSLGGRGTEAFF. The CDR3 DNA reads as TGTGCCAGCAGCTTGGGGGGGAGGGGCACTGAAGCTTTCTTT. Full variable domain (outside the CDR3, taken from reference TRBV5-8 and TRBJ1-1): EAGVTQSPTHLIKTRGQQATLRCSPISGHTSVYWYQQALGLGLQFLLWYDEGEERNRGNFPPRFSGRQFPNYSSELNVNALELEDSALYLCASSLGGRGTEAFFGQGTRLTVV.